A single sample gave rise to the 32 T cell receptor beta chains below, sequenced in a study of blood T cells in healthy people across ages. Together with a sample-barcoded 5' primer, a J-beta primer mix was included in a second PCR lasting about 7 to 12 cycles. TCRdb re-called the 5' RACE reads through MiXCR, storing one row per CDR3 protein. The profile shows about 1.6 million distinct CDR3 sequences, roughly 32% of them singletons. Sequencing was done on a sample of blood. Source of these receptors: a woman in her twenties or thirties in good health.

On this clonotype itself: At one boundary the junction diverges from the germline segment, which might be a read error. The J gene is TRBJ2-7, the V gene TRBV20-1, with TRBD1 as a possible D gene (6 bases). Germline CDR1 and CDR2: DFQATT and SNEGSKA (reference sequence). The CDR3 is made up of 12 amino acids. The CDR3: CRARYRAYEQYF. The CDR3 DNA reads TGCAGGGCTAGGTACAGGGCCTACGAGCAGTACTTC.

A remark on this clonotype: One junction end disagrees with the germline gene, perhaps due to a read error. The chain employs TRBV20-1 and TRBJ1-5, with no clear D. The CDR3 is 13 residues long. Germline-derived CDR1 and CDR2 are DFQATT and SNEGSKA (reference sequence). The CDR3 coding sequence is TGCAGGGCTAGTGAACAGTTTAATCAGCCCCAGCATTTT. Amino acid sequence: CRASEQFNQPQHF.

This clonotype was observed many times. V gene TRBV5-1 combines with J gene TRBJ2-7; D remains ambiguous. The CDR3 length is 13 residues. V was pared by 4 bases and J by 1 base, with 9 bases between. Germline CDR1 and CDR2: SGHRS and YFSETQ. The CDR3 protein is CASSRHGSYEQYF. Here the CDR3 DNA reads TGCGCCAGCAGCCGACATGGATCCTACGAGCAGTACTTC. Combining the CDR3 with reference TRBV5-1 and TRBJ2-7 gives the whole variable domain KAGVTQTPRYLIKTRGQQVTLSCSPISGHRSVSWYQQTPGQGLQFLFEYFSETQRNKGNFPGRFSGRQFSNSRSEMNVSTLELGDSALYLCASSRHGSYEQYFGPGTRLTVT.

The chain is built from TRBV20-1 and TRBJ2-7; 8 nucleotides match TRBD2. Germline trimming cut 5 bases from V and 5 bases from J; bases unmatched to any gene: 8. This CDR3 comprises 13 residues. Germline V gives CDR1 DFQATT, CDR2 SNEGSKA (reference sequence). The CDR3 region is CSAQWREDDEQYF. The CDR3 DNA reads as TGCAGTGCTCAGTGGCGGGAGGATGACGAGCAGTACTTC.

This clonotype has at least ten counts. The rearrangement uses TRBV5-1 and TRBJ2-5, with 7 bases matching TRBD1. The CDR3 has 16 residues. The germline V gene encodes CDR1 SGHRS and CDR2 YFSETQ. The ends lost 0 bases at V and 4 bases at J; junction bases unmatched: 9. DNA of the CDR3: TGCGCCAGCAGCTTGGGGACAGGCGAGAGGAGAGAGACCCAGTACTTC. It translates to CASSLGTGERRETQYF.

As for this clonotype: The junction shows a germline mismatch at one end, possibly a read error. V usage is TRBV28 and J usage is TRBJ2-5; 15 bases are a match to TRBD2. The length of the CDR3 is 17 residues. The V gene's germline CDR1 is MDHEN and CDR2 SYDVKM. The CDR3 protein is CASSPGTSGRNQETRYF. The CDR3 coding sequence is TGTGCCAGCAGTCCAGGGACTAGCGGGAGGAACCAAGAGACCCGGTACTTC. The full variable domain, in which reference TRBV28 and TRBJ2-5 provide the parts outside the CDR3, is DVKVTQSSRYLVKRTGEKVFLECVQDMDHENMFWYRQDPGLGLRLIYFSYDVKMKEKGDIPEGYSVSREKKERFSLILESASTNQTSMYLCASSPGTSGRNQETRYFGPGTRLLVL.

The chain employs TRBV2 and TRBJ1-4; 7 nucleotides match TRBD1. J gave up 5 bases and V 6 bases, and 6 bases lay outside the gene matches. The CDR3 has 14 amino acids. Germline loops: CDR1 SNHLY, CDR2 FYNNEI. The CDR3 protein is CASSQDRSNEKLFF. The DNA of the CDR3 is TGTGCCAGCAGCCAGGACAGGTCCAATGAAAAACTGTTTTTT.

This sequence joins TRBV3-1 and TRBJ2-7, with TRBD1 matching 7 bases. V dropped 3 bases and J dropped 10; count of bases not matched to a gene: 9. This CDR3 comprises 13 residues. Germline loops: CDR1 LGHDT, CDR2 YNNKEL (reference sequence). The CDR3, as DNA: TGTGCCAGCAGCCAGACAGGGTCAGCTAGTCAGTACTTC. Translated: CASSQTGSASQYF.

A remark on this clonotype: A read error may be the cause here, since a much bigger clone is one base away. In DNA form, the CDR3 reads TGCAGTGCTAAGGGCACAGGGTACTCCCACAATGAGCAGTTCTTC. Its protein is CSAKGTGYSHNEQFF. The chain uses TRBV20-1 and TRBJ2-1, with D possibly being TRBD1 (6 bases). CDR3 size: 15 residues. The germline V gene encodes CDR1 DFQATT and CDR2 SNEGSKA (reference sequence).

This sequence joins TRBV20-1 and TRBJ1-1; no firm D call. V dropped 0 bases and J dropped 2 bases, with 10 bases sitting between them. CDR3 size: 14 residues. Germline CDR1 DFQATT, CDR2 SNEGSKA (reference sequence). The CDR3, as DNA: TGCAGTGCTAGAGACCGCCGATCCAACACTGAAGCTTTCTTT. It codes for CSARDRRSNTEAFF.

This clonotype was detected a few times. This chain links TRBV20-1 with TRBJ2-5; TRBD2 agrees at 12 bases. This CDR3 comprises 13 residues. The germline V gene has CDR1 DFQATT and CDR2 SNEGSKA (reference sequence). With 8 bases clipped from V and 5 bases from J, the junction kept 6 bases outside the gene matches. The CDR3 here is CSSLAGGRETQYF. The CDR3 nucleotides read TGCAGTTCACTAGCGGGGGGCCGGGAGACCCAGTACTTC.

The chain combines TRBV30 with TRBJ2-7; D is ambiguous. Between the trimmed V and J ends, which lost 2 bases and 2 bases, there was a span of 16 bases. The CDR3 contains 15 residues. Per the germline V gene, CDR1 is GTSNPN and CDR2 is SVGIG (reference sequence). The CDR3 DNA reads TGTGCCTGGAGTCCCACCTCAGTACCCACCTACGAGCAGTACTTC. Translation gives CAWSPTSVPTYEQYF.

The chain combines TRBV11-2 with TRBJ1-1; D gene unclear. The CDR3 covers 15 residues. V was trimmed by 6 bases and J by 0 bases, leaving 14 bases between them. Germline lookup yields CDR1 SGHAT and CDR2 FQNNGV. The CDR3 protein is CASRLPGRMNTEAFF. The DNA of the CDR3 is TGTGCCAGCAGATTACCCGGGAGGATGAACACTGAAGCTTTCTTT.

The gene calls are TRBV5-4 and TRBJ2-7; no definite D call. The CDR3 consists of 13 residues. Trimming took 0 bases from V and 6 from J, leaving 10 bases between them. Germline loops: CDR1 SGHNT, CDR2 YYREEE (reference sequence). The CDR3 nucleotides are TGTGCCAGCAGCTTGGACTTCCTCCCCGAGCAGTACTTC. Translating gives CASSLDFLPEQYF.

This clonotype has a handful of counts. The chain employs TRBV6-5 and TRBJ1-2, with 7 bases matching TRBD1. CDR1 MNHEY and CDR2 SVGAGI come from the germline V gene. The CDR3 loop spans 18 amino acids. The junction had 16 bases not matched to a gene; V was cut back by 1 base and J by 5 bases. The CDR3 spells CASSYFSPLLGTEYGYTF. The CDR3 DNA sequence: TGTGCCAGCAGTTACTTCTCCCCCCTTTTGGGGACAGAGTATGGCTACACCTTC.

V and J are TRBV7-2 and TRBJ2-7; 8 bases are shared with TRBD1. V was pared by 5 bases and J by 2 bases, with 8 bases of the junction left unmatched. The CDR3 covers 15 residues. The germline V gene encodes CDR1 SGHTA and CDR2 FQGNSA. The DNA of the CDR3 is TGTGCCAGCAGCAACCGGGACAGGCTAGCCTACGAGCAGTACTTC. This translates into CASSNRDRLAYEQYF.

The chain links TRBV20-1 to TRBJ2-1, with TRBD2 matching over 10 bases. Germline values: CDR1 DFQATT, CDR2 SNEGSKA (reference sequence). The ends lost 0 bases at V and 4 bases at J; junction bases unmatched: 3. The CDR3 runs to 15 residues. DNA of the CDR3: TGCAGTGCTAGAGAGCTAGCGGGAGCTTACAATGAGCAGTTCTTC. This translates into CSARELAGAYNEQFF.

V is TRBV30 and J is TRBJ2-5; no clear D gene. TRBJ2-7 matches the DNA end more closely, so the J call is doubtful. This CDR3 comprises 13 residues. Germline loops: CDR1 GTSNPN, CDR2 SVGIG (reference sequence). The CDR3 DNA reads TGTGCCTGGAGTTCAGGACCCACCTACGAGCAGTACTTC. Translated, it gives CAWSSGPTYEQYF.

This clonotype was counted a few times. This rearrangement joins TRBV19 to TRBJ2-7; 8 bases line up with TRBD1. Germline-derived CDR1 and CDR2 are LNHDA and SQIVND (reference sequence). The CDR3 is 14 residues long. V lost 8 bases and J lost 3; bases outside the gene matches: 9. In DNA form, the CDR3 reads TGTGCCAGTTCAGCCGGGACAGGAGACTACGAGCAGTACTTC. Encoded protein: CASSAGTGDYEQYF.

V usage is TRBV6-1 and J usage is TRBJ1-1; maybe TRBD1 (6 bases). The CDR3 sequence is 15 residues long. V lost 2 bases to trimming and J lost 2 bases, with 12 bases between them. CDR1 and CDR2 from the germline V gene are MNHNS and SASEGT. For the CDR3, the DNA is TGTGCCAGCAGTGAACTGACAGGACTTAACACTGAAGCTTTCTTT. It translates to CASSELTGLNTEAFF.

This clonotype showed up just a few times. The chain links TRBV3-1 to TRBJ2-7; D uncertain. Germline assignment: CDR1 LGHDT and CDR2 YNNKEL (reference sequence). CDR3 length: 12 residues. V lost 2 bases, J lost 4 bases, and 6 bases lay in between. Here the CDR3 DNA reads TGTGCCAGCAGCCAAAAGGAGTACGAGCAGTACTTC. Translating gives CASSQKEYEQYF.

This clonotype was observed a handful of times. The V call is TRBV7-9, the J call TRBJ2-1, with no clear D. The CDR3 has 14 residues. The V gene's germline CDR1 is SEHNR and CDR2 FQNEAQ (reference sequence). With 5 bases removed from V and 6 bases from J, the gap between germline ends came to 14 bases. CDR3: CASSPGFGLNEQFF. CDR3 bases: TGTGCCAGCAGCCCCGGCTTCGGGCTCAATGAGCAGTTCTTC.

The sample holds a few counts of this clonotype. The rearrangement links TRBV5-1 to TRBJ2-3; D could derive from TRBD1 or TRBD2 (5 bases each). This CDR3 region has 15 residues. Trimming shortened V by 4 bases and J by 5 bases, and 17 bases separated the two germline ends. Per the germline V gene, CDR1 is SGHRS and CDR2 is YFSETQ. The CDR3 spells CASSRGQFYGDTQYF. DNA of the CDR3: TGCGCCAGCAGCCGGGGCCAATTCTACGGAGATACGCAGTATTTT.

A few counts support this clonotype. The rearrangement uses TRBV7-6 and TRBJ1-6; tentative D call: TRBD1 (5 bases). CDR1 is SGHVS and CDR2 is FNYEAQ in the germline V gene. This CDR3 comprises 18 residues. Trimming shortened V by 1 base and J by 3 bases, and 16 bases separated the two germline ends. The CDR3 sequence: CASSLVRAGGDYNSPLHF. CDR3 coding DNA: TGTGCCAGCAGCTTAGTTCGAGCGGGAGGGGACTATAATTCACCCCTCCACTTT.

V usage is TRBV7-2 and J usage is TRBJ2-1; weak D call: TRBD2 (5 bases). This CDR3 is 14 amino acids long. Germline V lookup: CDR1 SGHTA, CDR2 FQGNSA. V dropped 8 bases and J dropped 6 bases, with 17 bases sitting between them. DNA of the CDR3: TGTGCCAGCCCCCGACTCCTGGGGAGCAATGAGCAGTTCTTC. Protein: CASPRLLGSNEQFF.

This clonotype came up many times. CDR3: CASRFDRGPFYEQYF. The CDR3 coding sequence is TGCGCCAGCAGGTTCGACAGGGGACCTTTCTACGAGCAGTACTTC. The rearrangement uses TRBV5-1 and TRBJ2-7, with 8 bases aligning to TRBD1. This CDR3 is built from 15 residues. V was pared by 5 bases and J by 3 bases, with 10 bases of the junction left unmatched. Germline V gives CDR1 SGHRS, CDR2 YFSETQ.

V gene TRBV29-1 combines with J gene TRBJ2-1; D tentatively fits TRBD1 or TRBD2 (5 bases each). Trimming stripped 7 bases from V and 4 bases from J, with 17 bases between. In germline, CDR1 is SQVTM, CDR2 ANQGSEA. The CDR3 is made up of 14 amino acids. CDR3 coding DNA: TGCAGCGGGAACCGGGACGGGGTGTACAATGAGCAGTTCTTC. It specifies CSGNRDGVYNEQFF.

The chain combines TRBV20-1 with TRBJ1-4; TRBD1 agrees at 11 bases. Germline CDR1 is DFQATT and CDR2 is SNEGSKA (reference sequence). V was clipped by 6 bases and J by 7 bases; unmatched bases: 7. The CDR3 length is 14 residues. The CDR3 DNA reads TGCAGTGCAATACCGGGACAGGGGGTTGAAAAACTGTTTTTT. Translation: CSAIPGQGVEKLFF.

Only a few counts were recorded for this clonotype. V gene TRBV3-1 combines with J gene TRBJ1-2; a weak D match, TRBD1 (6 bases). Germline V gene lookup returns CDR1 LGHDT and CDR2 YNNKEL (reference sequence). V lost 1 base and J lost 7, with 16 bases in between. The length of the CDR3 is 15 residues. This chain's CDR3 is CASSQGGGPLGGYTF. CDR3 nucleotide sequence: TGTGCCAGCAGCCAAGGGGGGGGCCCCCTTGGTGGCTACACCTTC.

This chain uses TRBV3-1 with TRBJ2-7; possible D gene TRBD1, 6 bases. Germline CDR1 is LGHDT and CDR2 is YNNKEL (reference sequence). There are 13 residues in the CDR3. V was trimmed by 3 bases and J by 4 bases, leaving 10 bases between them. The CDR3 DNA follows: TGTGCCAGCAGCCAGCCACAGGGATACGAGCAGTACTTC. Residues: CASSQPQGYEQYF.

To note about this clonotype: The junction does not match germline at one end; this may be a read error. This chain joins TRBV3-1 and TRBJ2-5; 9 bases fit TRBD2. The CDR3 consists of 13 residues. The germline CDR1 and CDR2 sequences are LGHDT and YNNKEL (reference sequence). CDR3 region: CTSKAGGEETQYF. The DNA for the CDR3 is TGTACCAGCAAGGCGGGGGGGGAAGAGACCCAGTACTTC.

In its sample, this clonotype was seen a few times. The chain couples TRBV20-1 to TRBJ1-2; the D gene is possibly TRBD1 (6 bases). In germline, CDR1 is DFQATT, CDR2 SNEGSKA (reference sequence). Trimming pared 1 base from V and 4 bases from J, leaving 19 bases between. The CDR3 totals 16 residues. CDR3 region: CSARGGARKGIYGYTF. The CDR3 DNA is TGCAGTGCTAGAGGGGGGGCCCGAAAGGGTATCTATGGCTACACCTTC.